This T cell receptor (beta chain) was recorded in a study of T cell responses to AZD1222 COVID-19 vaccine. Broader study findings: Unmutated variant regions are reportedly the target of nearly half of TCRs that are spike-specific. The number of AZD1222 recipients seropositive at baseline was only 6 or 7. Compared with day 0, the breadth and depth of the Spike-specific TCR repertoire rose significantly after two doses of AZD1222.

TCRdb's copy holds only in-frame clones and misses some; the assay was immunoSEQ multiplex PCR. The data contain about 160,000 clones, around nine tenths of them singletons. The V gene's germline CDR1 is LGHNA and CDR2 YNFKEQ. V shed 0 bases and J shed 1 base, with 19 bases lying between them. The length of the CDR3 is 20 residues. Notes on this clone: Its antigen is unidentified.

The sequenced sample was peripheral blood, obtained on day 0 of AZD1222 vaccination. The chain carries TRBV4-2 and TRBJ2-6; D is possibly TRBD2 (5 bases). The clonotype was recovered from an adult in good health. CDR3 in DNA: TGTGCCAGCAGCCAAGAAATACTATTAAGAGGGAATTCTGGGGCCAACGTCCTGACTTTC. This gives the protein CASSQEILLRGNSGANVLTF.